This T cell receptor beta chain was sequenced during a study of shared T cell receptors in the human thymus. Assay used: immunoSEQ multiplex PCR; TCRdb lists only in-frame clones, some missing. The sample carries hundreds of thousands of clones, around 89% recorded once. Germline V gene data show CDR1 as KGHSH and CDR2 as LQKENI. V was clipped by 3 bases and J by 5 bases, with 9 bases between them. The length of the CDR3 is 13 residues. These data also formed part of another study, on human thymus T cells. That work adds: Healthy Finnish infants undergoing corrective surgery for congenital heart defects provided the donor material.

The V gene is TRBV18, the J gene TRBJ2-3; D is undetermined. Sequenced: thymocytes. The clonotype comes from a boy under two years old with a congenital heart defect. Written as DNA, the CDR3 is TGTGCCAGCTCACCTAGTATCGGAGATACGCAGTATTTT. It specifies CASSPSIGDTQYF.